This entry concerns a single T cell receptor beta chain. Which antigen it targets is not known. Base qualities are not at hand, and no much larger clone is one base apart. The immunoSEQ Assay, a bias-controlled multiplex PCR, was used to amplify TCRbeta CDR3 regions from genomic DNA. Regarding the original processing steps: Within the assay, amplification of reference gene primers was used to estimate how many nucleated cells each sample contained. To quantify the absolute abundance of each unique TCRbeta CDR3 rearrangement, sequence reads were collapsed and filtered. For each sample, productive Simpson clonality was calculated as the square root of Simpson's diversity index over productive rearrangements. The clones in this table, taken by TCRdb from immuneACCESS, are in-frame only. Not every clone is retained; where verified, under half of the shortfall comes from an unresolved V gene, and the cause of the rest is unknown. V and J calls and clone size are copied from that table; D and trimming were computed from the DNA. This sample lists tens of thousands of clones; around two thirds were detected once. Clones ranked in the top ten supply roughly 3.9% of the sample.

V lost 3 bases and J lost 3 bases, and the count of bases not matched to a germline gene is 6. From a lookup of the germline V gene, CDR1 and CDR2 are SGHVS and FQNEAQ. The CDR3 runs 16 residues from the cysteine to the phenylalanine. The entry retains the CDR3 DNA only, 48 bases that are in frame from base 1. This record comes from a study of blood T cell repertoires in COVID-19 (dated by TCRdb to 2019 to 2021). At the level of the whole study: Collaborator samples came from the United States, Italy and Spain and covered acute and convalescent phases of COVID-19. The material from the prospective study consisted of cDNA or gDNA derived from T cells, B-cell-depleted T cells, or PBMCs. The dataset comprised deeply sampled blood TCRbeta repertoires from subjects exposed to, actively infected with, or recovered from COVID-19. A freely available public database, intended as a resource for researchers studying the immune response to SARS-CoV-2, is where the repertoires were released. Samples were obtained from the ongoing ImmuneRACE study (first 160 participants) and from 1,254 subjects provided by 6 global collaborators. Nearly every sample came with metadata listing a de-identified subject ID, COVID-19 status, age in years and sex. Where available, HLA class I and class II types were taken from metadata supplied by the sample provider and were not determined by assay-based typing. Beyond this particular receptor, the publication reports: Clinical and demographic metadata were provided uncurated, with the amount varying by source and participant.

One collaborating source in Seattle enrolled patients while the patients were actively infected and followed the patients over time throughout the course of disease. The collaborating institutions used their own protocols to collect whole blood in K2EDTA tubes. For TCRbeta analysis, collaborators shipped samples in one of three forms: frozen whole blood, isolated PBMCs, or DNA extracted from either of those sample types. Input material: peripheral blood. The clonotype was recovered from a man in his sixties or seventies with COVID-19, enrolled during active disease. The chain couples TRBV7-8 to TRBJ1-4; 8 junctional bases match TRBD1. The CDR3 protein: CASSFGRGRANEKLFF. The nucleotide sequence reads TGTGCCAGCAGCTTTGGCAGGGGGCGGGCTAATGAAAAACTGTTTTTT.